This T cell receptor beta chain was captured in a study of blood T cell repertoires in COVID-19. Overall study context: There were acute and convalescent COVID-19 samples, and they came from the United States, Italy and Spain. PBMCs, B-cell-depleted T cells, or T cells provided the cDNA or gDNA that made up the material.

Germline V gene lookup returns CDR1 SGHNT and CDR2 YYREEE (reference sequence). The V end was cut by 6 bases, the J end by 6 bases, with 15 bases between. The CDR3 is 14 amino acids. In the original workflow: The authors estimated nucleated cell counts from reference gene primer amplification. Some clones are missing from TCRdb's copy, which holds only in-frame ones; the method was immunoSEQ multiplex PCR. That table gives V, J and clone size, and the DNA gave D and trimming. This sample has over 200,000 clones; roughly 90% occur once, and the top ten carry roughly 2.5%. Sequenced input: peripheral blood. This receptor was obtained from a woman aged 55-69 years with acute or convalescent COVID-19. V is TRBV5-4 and J is TRBJ2-2; a weak D match, TRBD2 (5 bases). The chain's CDR3 is CASIKAEGSGELFF. The CDR3 DNA is TGTGCCAGCATTAAAGCCGAGGGATCCGGGGAGCTGTTTTTT.